Following are 10 T cell receptor beta chains from one sample sequenced in a study of blood T cells in healthy people across ages. Combining a sample-barcoded 5' primer with a J-beta primer mix, a second PCR ran for roughly 6 to 12 cycles. TCRdb reprocessed the 5' RACE reads with MiXCR, giving one entry per CDR3 protein. The table includes about 730,000 distinct CDR3 sequences, about 42% detected once. Sequences were obtained from blood. The receptors originated from a woman aged 55-70 years in good health.

The chain combines TRBV7-9 with TRBJ2-4; the D call may be TRBD1 or TRBD2 (6 bases each). V shed 1 base and J shed 1 base, with 11 bases lying between them. Germline V lookup: CDR1 SEHNR, CDR2 FQNEAQ (reference sequence). This CDR3 has 16 amino acids. CDR3 coding DNA: TGTGCCAGCAGCTTAGGGGGGGCAACGGCCAAAAACATTCAGTACTTC. This sequence encodes CASSLGGATAKNIQYF.

This clonotype was seen at least ten times. The J gene is TRBJ2-4, the V gene TRBV10-3, with 7 bases lining up with TRBD1. Unmatched junction bases numbered 7, after V lost 5 bases and J lost 0 bases. The germline V gene encodes CDR1 ENHRY and CDR2 SYGVKD. This CDR3 region has 16 residues. DNA of the CDR3: TGTGCCATCAGTCTGACAGGGCCCTTAGCCAAAAACATTCAGTACTTC. It specifies CAISLTGPLAKNIQYF.

This clonotype turned up a few times. CDR3 loop: CSARDPLAGEAQYF. DNA of the CDR3: TGCAGTGCTAGAGATCCGCTAGCGGGAGAAGCGCAGTATTTT. The V call is TRBV20-1, the J call TRBJ2-3; 10 nucleotides line up with TRBD2. J gave up 10 bases and V 0 bases, and 7 bases lay outside the gene matches. Germline loops: CDR1 DFQATT, CDR2 SNEGSKA (reference sequence). This CDR3 spans 14 amino acids.

The chain recombines TRBV20-1 with TRBJ2-1; possibly TRBD2 for D (6 bases). V was pared by 3 bases and J by 0 bases, with 9 bases between. The CDR3 totals 14 residues. Germline lookup yields CDR1 DFQATT and CDR2 SNEGSKA (reference sequence). The CDR3 coding sequence is TGCAGTGCTAGCGGGACTCACTCCTACAATGAGCAGTTCTTC. Translating gives CSASGTHSYNEQFF.

The chain couples TRBV27 to TRBJ2-3, with 11 bases identical to TRBD2. The trim removed 8 bases at V and 5 bases at J, leaving 15 bases unmatched. The CDR3 loop spans 17 amino acids. Germline V gene data show CDR1 as MNHEY and CDR2 as SMNVEV (reference sequence). CDR3 DNA: TGTGCCAGCCGACGGAACGTAGCGGGGGGGCGTGGAGATACGCAGTATTTT. Translation gives CASRRNVAGGRGDTQYF.

This chain joins TRBV7-2 and TRBJ2-5; 16 positions agree with TRBD2. V shed 6 bases, J shed 5 bases, and the junction held 6 bases outside the gene matches. The CDR3 is 16 amino acids. Germline lookup yields CDR1 SGHTA and CDR2 FQGNSA. Here the CDR3 DNA reads TGTGCCAGCAGTCCGGGACTAGCGGGGGGGCCCGAGACCCAGTACTTC. It encodes CASSPGLAGGPETQYF.

This sequence joins TRBV5-1 and TRBJ2-3; 9 bases map to TRBD1. The V segment lost 4 bases and the J segment 5 bases; nucleotides outside the gene matches: 23. This CDR3 contains 20 residues. Looked up from germline, CDR1 is SGHRS and CDR2 is YFSETQ. The DNA for the CDR3 is TGCGCCAGCAGCCCTAAGAGGGACAGGGAAATATCTAGACTCGGAGATACGCAGTATTTT. Translating it yields CASSPKRDREISRLGDTQYF.

The sample holds a few counts of this clonotype. V gene TRBV14 combines with J gene TRBJ2-5; no definite D call. The V end lost 4 bases, the J end lost 4 bases, and 16 bases lay between the germline ends. CDR3 length: 15 residues. CDR1 SGHDN and CDR2 FVKESK come from the germline V gene. The CDR3 bases are TGTGCCAGCAGCCCTAGTTTTTCTAGTGGAGAGACCCAGTACTTC. This codes for CASSPSFSSGETQYF.

V is TRBV4-1 and J is TRBJ2-4; a possible D gene is TRBD2 (5 bases). The tail of the sequence fits TRBJ2-7 better, so the J call may be wrong. The CDR3 is made up of 14 amino acids. Per the germline V gene, CDR1 is MGHRA and CDR2 is YSYEKL. Here the CDR3 reads CASSQSGRYYEQYF. DNA for the CDR3: TGCGCCAGCAGCCAAAGCGGAAGGTACTACGAGCAGTACTTC.

DNA of the CDR3: TGTGCCAGCAGTTTCCCCGGGGTTGGGGAAGCTAATGAAAAACTGTTTTTT. Its translation: CASSFPGVGEANEKLFF. This rearrangement joins TRBV28 to TRBJ1-4; D remains ambiguous. The CDR3 totals 17 residues. Germline-derived CDR1 and CDR2 are MDHEN and SYDVKM. V lost 3 bases to trimming and J lost 3 bases, with 17 bases between them.